A selection of T cell receptor beta chains follows, all from one sample in a study of cytomegalovirus exposure and HLA in healthy donors. TCRdb's table, derived via immunoSEQ multiplex PCR, lists solely in-frame clones and lacks some. The sample carries under 95,000 clones, about three quarters recorded once. Sequencing was carried out using PBMCs. The receptors here all came from a boy aged 10-17 years in good health and CMV-seronegative. CDR3s include the opening cysteine and the closing phenylalanine or tryptophan. The D gene is left open where the match is weak. The size of a clone is reported for some rows only, either as once, few or many, or as a class for expanded clones.

v_call,d_call,clone_size,cdr3_length,j_call,cdr3_aa,cdr3_nt
TRBV28,TRBD1,.,12,TRBJ1-1,CASRLQGAEAFF,TGTGCCAGCAGGCTACAGGGGGCTGAAGCTTTCTTT
TRBV7-9,TRBD1,.,15,TRBJ2-5,CASSLFSGGEETQYF,TGTGCCAGCAGCTTATTTTCAGGGGGTGAAGAGACCCAGTACTTC
TRBV2,.,.,16,TRBJ2-6,CASSEQGAGGANVLTF,TGTGCCAGCAGTGAACAAGGGGCTGGTGGGGCCAACGTCCTGACTTTC
TRBV28,.,.,12,TRBJ2-1,CASSLVGGEQFF,TGTGCCAGCAGTTTGGTTGGCGGGGAGCAGTTCTTC
TRBV4-3,TRBD1,.,15,TRBJ1-6,CASSQGGQSNSPLHF,TGCGCCAGCAGCCAAGGGGGACAGAGCAATTCACCCCTCCACTTT
TRBV28,TRBD2,.,16,TRBJ2-1,CASSLIVTSGRHEQFF,TGTGCCAGCAGTTTAATTGTGACTAGCGGACGACATGAGCAGTTCTTC
TRBV2,.,.,15,TRBJ1-5,CASSADTYSNQPQHF,TGTGCCAGCAGTGCAGACACCTACAGCAATCAGCCCCAGCATTTT
TRBV5-4,TRBD1,.,15,TRBJ1-1,CASSLPGQTNTEAFF,TGTGCCAGCAGCCTTCCGGGACAGACGAACACTGAAGCTTTCTTT
TRBV7-8,TRBD1,.,18,TRBJ1-5,CASSLLRRTDRINQPQHF,TGTGCCAGCAGCTTACTACGCCGTACGGACAGGATCAATCAGCCCCAGCATTTT
TRBV27,TRBD1,.,14,TRBJ2-7,CASSSGTGMGEQYF,TGTGCCAGCAGTTCAGGGACAGGGATGGGGGAGCAGTACTTC
TRBV5-1,TRBD1,once,15,TRBJ2-3,CASSPPTGGTDTQYF,TGCGCCAGCAGCCCACCGACAGGGGGTACAGATACGCAGTATTTT
TRBV9,.,.,15,TRBJ1-2,CASSLESGTIDGYTF,TGTGCCAGCAGCCTGGAATCCGGGACAATCGATGGCTACACCTTC
TRBV4-1,TRBD1,.,14,TRBJ2-7,CASSVTGALYEQYF,TGCGCCAGCAGCGTAACAGGGGCCCTCTACGAGCAGTACTTC
TRBV11-2,TRBD2,.,16,TRBJ2-7,CASSLGLAGDAYEQYF,TGTGCCAGCAGCTTAGGACTAGCGGGAGACGCCTACGAGCAGTACTTC
TRBV5-1,.,.,13,TRBJ1-1,CASSFGGITEAFF,TGCGCCAGCAGCTTCGGGGGGATCACTGAAGCTTTCTTT
TRBV4-1,.,.,12,TRBJ2-7,CASSQDCYEQYF,TGCGCCAGCAGCCAAGACTGCTACGAGCAGTACTTC
TRBV5-6,TRBD2,once,16,TRBJ2-3,CASSLAAAGGTDTQYF,TGTGCCAGCAGCTTGGCCGCAGCGGGAGGCACAGATACGCAGTATTTT
TRBV7-8,TRBD1,once,16,TRBJ1-2,CASTLSRGGDLYGYTF,TGTGCCAGCACCCTCTCCAGAGGGGGCGATCTCTATGGCTACACCTTC
TRBV14,.,once,12,TRBJ2-5,CASRHGKETQYF,TGTGCCAGCAGACACGGGAAGGAGACCCAGTACTTC
TRBV7-2,.,.,15,TRBJ1-5,CASSEQEYSNQPQHF,TGTGCCAGCAGTGAACAGGAATATAGCAATCAGCCCCAGCATTTT
TRBV7-2,.,.,14,TRBJ1-5,CASSLWAADQPQHF,TGTGCCAGCAGCTTATGGGCAGCGGATCAGCCCCAGCATTTT
TRBV30,.,.,11,TRBJ2-7,CAWASSYEQYF,TGTGCCTGGGCGAGTAGCTACGAGCAGTACTTC
TRBV29-1,.,.,13,TRBJ1-1,CSVEKYVSGAAFF,TGCAGCGTTGAAAAGTATGTGTCAGGGGCAGCTTTCTTT
TRBV11-2,.,.,13,TRBJ2-5,CASSLLASGTQYF,TGTGCCAGCAGCTTACTAGCATCGGGGACCCAGTACTTC
TRBV4-1,TRBD2,.,15,TRBJ2-3,CASSGLAEFTDTQYF,TGCGCCAGCAGTGGGCTAGCGGAGTTCACAGATACGCAGTATTTT
TRBV4-1,TRBD1,few,13,TRBJ1-1,CASSQARGTEAFF,TGCGCCAGCAGCCAAGCCAGGGGGACTGAAGCTTTCTTT
TRBV28,TRBD2,.,17,TRBJ2-3,CASTPTRLAGGGDTQYF,TGTGCCAGCACCCCCACCAGACTAGCGGGGGGTGGAGATACGCAGTATTTT
TRBV6-4,TRBD1,few,16,TRBJ2-2,CASSDSGTGDTGELFF,TGTGCCAGCAGTGACTCGGGGACAGGGGACACCGGGGAGCTGTTTTTT
TRBV7-9,.,.,14,TRBJ1-1,CASSLAQPNTEAFF,TGTGCCAGCAGCTTAGCACAGCCGAACACTGAAGCTTTCTTT
TRBV6-1,.,.,14,TRBJ2-5,CASSPREGWETQYF,TGTGCCAGCAGTCCCAGGGAAGGATGGGAGACCCAGTACTTC
TRBV28,.,few,15,TRBJ1-1,CASRWPAGLNTEAFF,TGTGCCAGCCGTTGGCCGGCCGGGTTGAACACTGAAGCTTTCTTT
TRBV4-1,.,.,15,TRBJ1-1,CASSHADTRNTEAFF,TGCGCCAGCAGCCATGCGGACACGAGGAACACTGAAGCTTTCTTT
TRBV7-9,TRBD1,.,14,TRBJ1-2,CASSQVQGASGYTF,TGTGCCAGCAGCCAAGTGCAGGGGGCTTCTGGCTACACCTTC
TRBV29-1,.,.,16,TRBJ1-1,CSVEGFFGQGNTEAFF,TGCAGCGTTGAAGGATTTTTTGGTCAGGGGAACACTGAAGCTTTCTTT
TRBV29-1,.,.,15,TRBJ2-1,CSVEGGEHSYNEQFF,TGCAGCGTTGAGGGCGGGGAACACTCCTACAATGAGCAGTTCTTC
TRBV14,.,once,13,TRBJ2-1,CASSQYSYNEQFF,TGTGCCAGCAGCCAATACAGCTACAATGAGCAGTTCTTC
TRBV28,.,.,14,TRBJ1-3,CASSPEGSGNTIYF,TGTGCCAGCAGCCCGGAGGGCTCTGGAAACACCATATATTTT